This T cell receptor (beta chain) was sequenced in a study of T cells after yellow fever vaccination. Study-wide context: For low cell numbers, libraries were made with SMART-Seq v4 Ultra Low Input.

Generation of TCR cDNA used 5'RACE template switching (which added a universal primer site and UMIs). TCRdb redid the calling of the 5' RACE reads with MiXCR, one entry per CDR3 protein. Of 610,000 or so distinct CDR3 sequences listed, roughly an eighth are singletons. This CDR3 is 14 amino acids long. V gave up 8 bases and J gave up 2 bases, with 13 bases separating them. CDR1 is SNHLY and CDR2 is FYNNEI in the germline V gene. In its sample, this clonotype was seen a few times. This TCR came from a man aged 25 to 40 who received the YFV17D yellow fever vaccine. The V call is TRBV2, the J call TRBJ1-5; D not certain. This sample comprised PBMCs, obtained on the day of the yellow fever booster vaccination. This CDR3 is CASGLEVGNQPQHF. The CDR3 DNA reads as TGTGCCAGCGGACTCGAGGTGGGCAATCAGCCCCAGCATTTT.